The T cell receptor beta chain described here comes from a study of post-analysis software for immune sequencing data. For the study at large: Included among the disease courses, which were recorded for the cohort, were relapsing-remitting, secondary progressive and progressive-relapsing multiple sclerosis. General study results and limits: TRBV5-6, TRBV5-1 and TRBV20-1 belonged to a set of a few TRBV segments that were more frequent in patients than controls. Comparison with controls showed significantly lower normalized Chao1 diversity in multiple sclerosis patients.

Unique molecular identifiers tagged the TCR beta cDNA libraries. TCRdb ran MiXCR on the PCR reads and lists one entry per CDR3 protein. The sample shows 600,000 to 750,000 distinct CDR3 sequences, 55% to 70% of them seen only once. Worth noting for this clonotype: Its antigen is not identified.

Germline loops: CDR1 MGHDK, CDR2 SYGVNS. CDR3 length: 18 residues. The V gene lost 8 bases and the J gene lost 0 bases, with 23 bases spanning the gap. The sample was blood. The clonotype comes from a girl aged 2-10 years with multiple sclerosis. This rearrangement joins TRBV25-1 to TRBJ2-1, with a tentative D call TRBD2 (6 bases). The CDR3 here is CASWGENRTDFSYNEQFF. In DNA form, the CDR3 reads TGTGCCAGCTGGGGGGAAAACCGAACCGATTTCTCCTACAATGAGCAGTTCTTC.